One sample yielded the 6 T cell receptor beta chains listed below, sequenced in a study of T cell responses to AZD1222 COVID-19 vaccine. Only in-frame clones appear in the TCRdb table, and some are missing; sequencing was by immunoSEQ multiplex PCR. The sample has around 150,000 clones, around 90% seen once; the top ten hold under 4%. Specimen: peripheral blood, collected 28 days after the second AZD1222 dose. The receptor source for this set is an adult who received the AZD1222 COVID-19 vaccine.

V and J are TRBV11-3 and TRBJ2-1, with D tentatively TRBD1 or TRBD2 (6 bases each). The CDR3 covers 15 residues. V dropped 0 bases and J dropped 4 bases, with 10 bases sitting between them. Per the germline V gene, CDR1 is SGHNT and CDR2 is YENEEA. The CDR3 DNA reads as TGTGCCAGCAGCTTAGAGAGGGGGGCTTACAATGAGCAGTTCTTC. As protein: CASSLERGAYNEQFF.

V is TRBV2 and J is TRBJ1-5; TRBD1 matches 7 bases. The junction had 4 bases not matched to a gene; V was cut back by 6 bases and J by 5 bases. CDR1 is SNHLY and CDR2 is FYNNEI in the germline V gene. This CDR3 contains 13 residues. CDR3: CASRGQQDQPQHF. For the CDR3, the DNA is TGTGCCAGCAGGGGACAGCAAGATCAGCCCCAGCATTTT.

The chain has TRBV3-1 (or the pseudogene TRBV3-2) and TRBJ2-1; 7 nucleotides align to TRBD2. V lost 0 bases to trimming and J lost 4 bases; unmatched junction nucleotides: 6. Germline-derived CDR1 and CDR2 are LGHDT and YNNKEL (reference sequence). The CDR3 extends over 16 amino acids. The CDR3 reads CASSQDSGGQYNEQFF. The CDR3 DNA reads TGTGCCAGCAGCCAAGATTCGGGAGGACAATACAATGAGCAGTTCTTC.

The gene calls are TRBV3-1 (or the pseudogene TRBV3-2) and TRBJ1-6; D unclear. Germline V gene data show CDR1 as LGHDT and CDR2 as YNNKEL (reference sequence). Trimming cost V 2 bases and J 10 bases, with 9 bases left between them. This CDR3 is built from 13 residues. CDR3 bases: TGTGCCAGCAGCCAATTCCCATCCTCACCCCTCCACTTT. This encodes CASSQFPSSPLHF.

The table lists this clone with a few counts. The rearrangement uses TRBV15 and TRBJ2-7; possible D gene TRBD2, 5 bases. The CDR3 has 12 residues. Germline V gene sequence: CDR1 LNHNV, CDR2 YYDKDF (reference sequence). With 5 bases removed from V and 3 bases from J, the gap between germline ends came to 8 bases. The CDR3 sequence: CATSRENYEQYF. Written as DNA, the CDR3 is TGTGCCACCAGCCGGGAAAACTACGAGCAGTACTTC.

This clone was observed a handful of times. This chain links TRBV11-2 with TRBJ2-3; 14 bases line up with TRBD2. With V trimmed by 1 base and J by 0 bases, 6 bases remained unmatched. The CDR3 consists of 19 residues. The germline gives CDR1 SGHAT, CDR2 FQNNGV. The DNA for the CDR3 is TGTGCCAGCAGCTTAGGCGGGACTAGCGGGAGCCTGAGCACAGATACGCAGTATTTT. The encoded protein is CASSLGGTSGSLSTDTQYF.